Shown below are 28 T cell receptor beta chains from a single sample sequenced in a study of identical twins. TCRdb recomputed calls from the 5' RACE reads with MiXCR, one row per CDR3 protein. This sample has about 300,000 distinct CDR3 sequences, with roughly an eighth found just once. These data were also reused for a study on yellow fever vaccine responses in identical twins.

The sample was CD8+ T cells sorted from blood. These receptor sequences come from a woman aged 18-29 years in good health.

The CDR3 DNA reads TGTGCCATCAGGAATGGGCAGGGCCAAGAGACCCAGTACTTC. This encodes CAIRNGQGQETQYF. The chain has TRBV10-3 and TRBJ2-5; possibly TRBD1 for D (5 bases). This CDR3 region has 14 residues. V was clipped by 6 bases and J by 1 base, with 12 bases between them. The germline gives CDR1 ENHRY, CDR2 SYGVKD.

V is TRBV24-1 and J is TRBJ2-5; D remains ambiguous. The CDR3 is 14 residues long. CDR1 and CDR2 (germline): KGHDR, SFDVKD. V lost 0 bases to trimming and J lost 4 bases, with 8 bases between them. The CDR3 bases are TGTGCCACCAGTGATTTGGGGCAGCCAGAGACCCAGTACTTC. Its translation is CATSDLGQPETQYF.

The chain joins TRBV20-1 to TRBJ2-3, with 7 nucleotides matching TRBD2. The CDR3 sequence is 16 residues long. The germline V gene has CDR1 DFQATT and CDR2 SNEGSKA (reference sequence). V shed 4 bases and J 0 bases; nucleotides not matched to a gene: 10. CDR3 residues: CSAKVRELASTDTQYF. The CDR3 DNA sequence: TGCAGTGCTAAGGTGCGGGAGCTAGCTAGCACAGATACGCAGTATTTT.

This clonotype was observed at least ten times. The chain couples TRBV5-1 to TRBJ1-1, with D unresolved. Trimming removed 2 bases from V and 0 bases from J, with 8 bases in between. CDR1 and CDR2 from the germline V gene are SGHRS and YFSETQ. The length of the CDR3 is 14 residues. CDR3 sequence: CASSFEGMNTEAFF. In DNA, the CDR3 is TGCGCCAGCAGCTTTGAGGGAATGAACACTGAAGCTTTCTTT.

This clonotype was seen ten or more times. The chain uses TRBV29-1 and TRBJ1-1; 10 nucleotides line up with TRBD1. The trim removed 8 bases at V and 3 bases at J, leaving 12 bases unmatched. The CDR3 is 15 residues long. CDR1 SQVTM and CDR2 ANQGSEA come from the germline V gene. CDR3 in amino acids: CSSMGGQGKDTEAFF. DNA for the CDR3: TGCAGCTCCATGGGGGGACAGGGGAAGGACACTGAAGCTTTCTTT.

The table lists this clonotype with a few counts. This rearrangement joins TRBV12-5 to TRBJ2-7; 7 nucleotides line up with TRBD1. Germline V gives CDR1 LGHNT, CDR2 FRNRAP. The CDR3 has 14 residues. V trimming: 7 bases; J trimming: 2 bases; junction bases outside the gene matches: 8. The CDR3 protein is CASDLDRPTYEQYV. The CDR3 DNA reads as TGTGCTAGTGACCTGGACAGGCCGACCTACGAGCAGTACGTC.

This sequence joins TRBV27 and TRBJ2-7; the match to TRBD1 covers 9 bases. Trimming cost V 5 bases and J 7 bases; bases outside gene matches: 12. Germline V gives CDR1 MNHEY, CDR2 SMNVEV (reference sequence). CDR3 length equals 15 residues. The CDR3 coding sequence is TGTGCCAGCAGTCCTGGACAGGGGCCTTTTGTGGAGCAGTACGTC. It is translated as CASSPGQGPFVEQYV.

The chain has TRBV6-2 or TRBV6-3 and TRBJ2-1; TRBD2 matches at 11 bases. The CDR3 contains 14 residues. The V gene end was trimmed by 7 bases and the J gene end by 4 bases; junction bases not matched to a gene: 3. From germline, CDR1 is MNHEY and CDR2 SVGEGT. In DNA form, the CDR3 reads TGTGCCAGCAAGACTAGCGGGGAATACAATGAGCAGTTCTTC. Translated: CASKTSGEYNEQFF.

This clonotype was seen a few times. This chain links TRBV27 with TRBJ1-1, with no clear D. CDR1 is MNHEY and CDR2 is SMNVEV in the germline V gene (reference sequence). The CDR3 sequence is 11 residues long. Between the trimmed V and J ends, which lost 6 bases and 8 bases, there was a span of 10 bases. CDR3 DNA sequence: TGTGCCAGCAGAACCGTGGGAGAAGCTTTCTTT. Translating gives CASRTVGEAFF.

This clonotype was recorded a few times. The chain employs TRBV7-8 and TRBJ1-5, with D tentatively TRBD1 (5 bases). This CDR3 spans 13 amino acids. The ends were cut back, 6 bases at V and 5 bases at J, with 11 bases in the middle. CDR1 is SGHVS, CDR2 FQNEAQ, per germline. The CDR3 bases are TGTGCCAGCAGTCTACTAGGGGATCAGCCCCAGCATTTT. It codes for CASSLLGDQPQHF.

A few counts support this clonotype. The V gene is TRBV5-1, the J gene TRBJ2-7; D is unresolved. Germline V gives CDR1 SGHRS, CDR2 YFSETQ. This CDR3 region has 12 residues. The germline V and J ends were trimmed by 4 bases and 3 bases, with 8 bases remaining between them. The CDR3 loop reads CASSRLGYEQYV. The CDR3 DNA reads TGCGCCAGCAGCCGATTAGGCTACGAGCAGTACGTC.

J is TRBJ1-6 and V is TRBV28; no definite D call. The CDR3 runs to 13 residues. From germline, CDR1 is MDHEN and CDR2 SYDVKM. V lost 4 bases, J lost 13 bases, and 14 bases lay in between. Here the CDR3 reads CASSSSIGSPLHF. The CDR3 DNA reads TGTGCCAGCAGTTCCTCAATTGGCTCCCCCCTCCACTTT.

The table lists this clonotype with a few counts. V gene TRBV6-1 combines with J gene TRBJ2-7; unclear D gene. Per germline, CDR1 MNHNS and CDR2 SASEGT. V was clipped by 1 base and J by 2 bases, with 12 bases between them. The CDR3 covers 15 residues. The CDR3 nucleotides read TGTGCCAGCAGTGAAGGTGACATCGAGGCCTACGAGCAGTACTTC. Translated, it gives CASSEGDIEAYEQYF.

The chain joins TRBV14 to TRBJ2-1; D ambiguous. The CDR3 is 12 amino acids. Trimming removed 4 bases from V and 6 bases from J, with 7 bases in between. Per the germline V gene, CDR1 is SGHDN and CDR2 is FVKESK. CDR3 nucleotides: TGTGCCAGCAGCCTTTCTTTCAATGAGCAGTTCTTC. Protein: CASSLSFNEQFF.

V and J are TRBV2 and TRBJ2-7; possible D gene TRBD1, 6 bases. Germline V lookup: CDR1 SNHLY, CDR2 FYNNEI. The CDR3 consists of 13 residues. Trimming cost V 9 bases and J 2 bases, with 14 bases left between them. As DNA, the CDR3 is TGTGCCAGTTTCAGGGGAGCCGCCTACGAGCAGTACTTC. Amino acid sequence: CASFRGAAYEQYF.

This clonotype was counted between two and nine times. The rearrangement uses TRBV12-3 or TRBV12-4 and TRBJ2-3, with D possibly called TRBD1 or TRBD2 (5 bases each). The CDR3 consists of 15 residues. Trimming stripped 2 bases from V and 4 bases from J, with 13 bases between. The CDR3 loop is CASSLFPGAADTQYF. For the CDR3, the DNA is TGTGCCAGCAGTTTATTCCCCGGGGCGGCAGATACGCAGTATTTT.

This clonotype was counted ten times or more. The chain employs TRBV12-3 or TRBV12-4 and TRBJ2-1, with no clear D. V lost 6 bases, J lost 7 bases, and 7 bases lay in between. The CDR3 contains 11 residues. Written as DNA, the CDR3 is TGTGCCAGCAGCTTCGATAATGAGCAGTTCTTC. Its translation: CASSFDNEQFF.

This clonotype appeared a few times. The CDR3 region is CASSVSGGGVNEQFF. The DNA for the CDR3 is TGTGCCAGCAGCGTATCGGGCGGGGGAGTAAATGAGCAGTTCTTC. V is TRBV9 and J is TRBJ2-1, with 7 bases that match TRBD2. The CDR3 contains 15 residues. Germline CDR1 and CDR2: SGDLS and YYNGEE. V was clipped by 1 base and J by 7 bases; unmatched bases: 8.

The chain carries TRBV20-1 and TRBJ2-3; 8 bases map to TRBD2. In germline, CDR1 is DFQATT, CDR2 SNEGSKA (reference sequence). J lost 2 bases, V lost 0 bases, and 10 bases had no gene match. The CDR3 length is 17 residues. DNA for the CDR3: TGCAGTGCTAGAGATCGGGATAGCGGGGAACCCACAGATACGCAGTATTTT. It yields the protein CSARDRDSGEPTDTQYF.

CDR3 residues: CASSLIKGTTDTQYF. CDR3 in DNA: TGTGCCAGCAGTTTAATAAAGGGAACCACAGATACGCAGTATTTT. The chain employs TRBV27 and TRBJ2-3; D unclear. Germline V gives CDR1 MNHEY, CDR2 SMNVEV (reference sequence). V lost 2 bases, J lost 2 bases, and 11 bases lay in between. The CDR3 loop spans 15 amino acids.

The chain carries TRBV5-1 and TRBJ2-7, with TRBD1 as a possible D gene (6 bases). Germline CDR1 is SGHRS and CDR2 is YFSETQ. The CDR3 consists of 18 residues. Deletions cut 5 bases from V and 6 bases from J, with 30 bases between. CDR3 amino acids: CASRSRLGALSHKSEQYF. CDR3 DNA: TGCGCCAGCAGGTCCCGGCTGGGGGCGCTGAGCCATAAGAGCGAGCAGTACTTC.

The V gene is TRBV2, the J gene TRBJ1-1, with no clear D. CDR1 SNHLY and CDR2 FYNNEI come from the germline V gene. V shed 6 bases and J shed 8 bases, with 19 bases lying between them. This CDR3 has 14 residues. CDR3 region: CASSVPNFPYEAFF. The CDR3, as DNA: TGTGCCAGCAGCGTTCCAAACTTTCCTTACGAAGCTTTCTTT.

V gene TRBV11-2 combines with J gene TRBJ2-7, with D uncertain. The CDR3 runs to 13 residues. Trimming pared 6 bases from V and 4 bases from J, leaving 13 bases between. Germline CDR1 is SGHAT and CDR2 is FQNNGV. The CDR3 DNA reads TGTGCCAGCAGTCCCGACCCCGGGTACGAGCAGTACTTC. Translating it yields CASSPDPGYEQYF. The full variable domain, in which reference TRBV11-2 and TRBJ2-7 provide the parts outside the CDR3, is EAGVAQSPRYKIIEKRQSVAFWCNPISGHATLYWYQQILGQGPKLLIQFQNNGVVDDSQLPKDRFSAERLKGVDSTLKIQPAKLEDSAVYLCASSPDPGYEQYFGPGTRLTVT.

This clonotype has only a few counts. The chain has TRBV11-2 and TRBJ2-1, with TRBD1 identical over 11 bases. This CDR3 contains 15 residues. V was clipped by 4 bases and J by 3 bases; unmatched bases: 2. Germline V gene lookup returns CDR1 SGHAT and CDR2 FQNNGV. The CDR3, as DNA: TGTGCCAGCAGCTGGGGGACAGGGGGCTACAATGAGCAGTTCTTC. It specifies CASSWGTGGYNEQFF.

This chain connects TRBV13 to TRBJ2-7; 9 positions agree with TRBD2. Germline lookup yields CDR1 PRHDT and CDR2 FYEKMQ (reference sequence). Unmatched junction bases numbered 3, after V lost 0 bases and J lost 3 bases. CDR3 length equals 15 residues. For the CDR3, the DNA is TGTGCCAGCAGCTTAGGGACTAGCGGTTTCTACGAGCAGTACTTC. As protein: CASSLGTSGFYEQYF.

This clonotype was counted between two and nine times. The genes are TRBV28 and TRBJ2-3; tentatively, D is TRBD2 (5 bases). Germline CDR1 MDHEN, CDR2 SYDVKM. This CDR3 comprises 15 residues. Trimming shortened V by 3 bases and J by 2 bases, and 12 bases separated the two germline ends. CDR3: CASSFSGTYTDTQYF. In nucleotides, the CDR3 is TGTGCCAGCAGTTTCAGCGGCACTTACACAGATACGCAGTATTTT.

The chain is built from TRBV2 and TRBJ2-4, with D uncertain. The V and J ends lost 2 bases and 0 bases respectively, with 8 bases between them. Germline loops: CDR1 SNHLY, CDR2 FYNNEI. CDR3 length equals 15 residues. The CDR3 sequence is CASSERQVAKNIQYF. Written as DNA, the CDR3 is TGTGCCAGCAGTGAACGACAAGTAGCCAAAAACATTCAGTACTTC.

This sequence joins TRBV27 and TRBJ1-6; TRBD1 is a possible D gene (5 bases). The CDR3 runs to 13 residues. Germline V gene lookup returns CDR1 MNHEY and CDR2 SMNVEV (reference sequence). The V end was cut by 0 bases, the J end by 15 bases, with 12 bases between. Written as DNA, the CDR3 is TGTGCCAGCAGTTTATCGAGGGTGGGGCACCTCCACTTT. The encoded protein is CASSLSRVGHLHF.